This T cell receptor (beta chain) comes out of a study of untreated major depressive disorder. Controls scored 5 or less on a depressive symptom inventory and never had mood disorders. Enrichment usually gave approximately 95% pure CD4+ T cells. Notes on the study in general: TRBV05-01 (Vbeta 5.1) usage was higher in CD4+ T cells of depressed patients than controls.

Per germline, CDR1 SGHTA and CDR2 FQGNSA. V was shortened by 3 bases and J by 3 bases, with 11 bases between the two germline ends. The CDR3 consists of 14 residues. This clone was observed a single time. Its antigen is unidentified. Produced via immunoSEQ multiplex PCR; TCRdb's table is partial and in-frame only. The repertoire consists of more than 20,000 clones, with roughly 91% occurring once and the leading ten covering around 0.3%. This rearrangement joins TRBV7-2 to TRBJ1-1, with TRBD1 as a possible D gene (5 bases). The receptor was derived from a man aged 25-45 years in good health. The sample taken for sequencing was CD4+ T cells from PBMCs. The CDR3 sequence is CASSFQWGDTEAFF. The DNA for the CDR3 is TGTGCCAGCAGCTTCCAATGGGGGGACACTGAAGCTTTCTTT.